Below are 5 T cell receptor beta chains sequenced from a single sample in a study of blood T cells in healthy people across ages. Then a second PCR, running roughly 6 to 12 cycles, was carried out with a sample-barcoded 5' primer and a J-beta primer mix. TCRdb itself ran the 5' RACE reads through MiXCR, one entry per CDR3 protein. Of 1.5 million to 2 million distinct CDR3 sequences in the sample, around 42% were seen once. Sequences were obtained from blood. The receptors were sampled from a human donor in good health.

This chain connects TRBV28 to TRBJ2-5; 7 bases are a match to TRBD1. The CDR3 has 15 residues. Per germline, CDR1 MDHEN and CDR2 SYDVKM. Trimming at V came to 6 bases and at J to 2 bases, leaving 9 bases not matched to a gene. The CDR3 DNA sequence: TGTGCCAGCAGCCCCAGACAGGGACAGCAAGAGACCCAGTACTTC. As protein: CASSPRQGQQETQYF.

The V call is TRBV12-3 or TRBV12-4, the J call TRBJ1-2; possibly TRBD1 for D (5 bases). V lost 4 bases, J lost 0 bases, and 15 bases lay in between. The CDR3 runs 16 residues. Written as DNA, the CDR3 is TGTGCCAGCAGTTCCATATTGGGGGGGACTAACTATGGCTACACCTTC. This sequence encodes CASSSILGGTNYGYTF.

A few counts support this clonotype. V and J are TRBV7-2 and TRBJ1-5; TRBD1 might be the D (5 bases). From germline, CDR1 is SGHTA and CDR2 FQGNSA. V lost 1 base to trimming and J lost 0 bases, with 7 bases between them. The CDR3 totals 15 residues. Written as DNA, the CDR3 is TGTGCCAGCAGCTTAGAGGGGTTTAGCAATCAGCCCCAGCATTTT. This gives the protein CASSLEGFSNQPQHF.

This clonotype was seen more than once but under ten times. This chain links TRBV4-1 with TRBJ1-2, with 7 bases identical to TRBD1. V dropped 1 base and J dropped 3; count of bases not matched to a gene: 8. The CDR3 totals 16 residues. Germline assignment: CDR1 MGHRA and CDR2 YSYEKL. CDR3 nucleotides: TGCGCCAGCAGCCAAGTTGAGGGGGCCGGGTACTATGGCTACACCTTC. Translation gives CASSQVEGAGYYGYTF.

J is TRBJ2-3 and V is TRBV10-3; D is perhaps TRBD2 (7 bases). CDR1 is ENHRY, CDR2 SYGVKD, per germline. Between the trimmed V and J ends, which lost 6 bases and 5 bases, there was a span of 12 bases. This CDR3 spans 13 amino acids. CDR3 sequence: CAISRGAVDTQYF. The CDR3 DNA reads TGTGCCATCAGCCGGGGGGCCGTAGATACGCAGTATTTT.